Described below is a single T cell receptor (beta chain) sequence and its context. This clone's antigen is unknown. No clone much larger than this one lies a single base away; base qualities are absent. The trial excluded patients who had a history of autoimmune disease or were on systemic immunosuppression. Peripheral blood for TCR sequencing was collected from all dose cohorts at baseline, on cycle 4 day 1, and on cycle 7 day 1. Samples were obtained from an open-label, multicenter, first-in-human phase I dose-escalation trial of ivuxolimab. Adults with locally advanced or metastatic melanoma, renal cell, hepatocellular, or head and neck squamous cell carcinoma were enrolled in the trial. Before TCR sequencing, CD4+ T cells and CD8+ T cells from peripheral blood were sorted into separate populations. These data are taken from a study of OX40 agonist ivuxolimab in advanced cancers. Context from the whole study: Ivuxolimab was an agonistic, fully human IgG2 monoclonal antibody directed against OX40 (CD134), a costimulatory receptor. Intravenous ivuxolimab was administered to patients every 2 weeks at six dose levels: 0.01, 0.1, 0.3, 1.5, 3 and 10 mg/kg. Among the approximately 54 dose-escalation patients, about 20 had hepatocellular carcinoma, roughly 15 melanoma, 9 renal cell carcinoma and 9 head and neck cancer. In the dose-escalation cohort, 82.7% of patients were male, and the mean age was approximately 60 years, with a range of 23 to 79. Prior anti-PD-1, anti-PD-L1 or anti-CTLA-4 therapy was permitted, and checkpoint inhibitors had been received by about two fifths of dose-escalation patients. Partial responses occurred in three dose-escalation patients, of whom one had hepatocellular carcinoma and two had cutaneous melanoma. Peripheral TCRbeta sequencing aimed to test whether ivuxolimab altered TCR sequence diversity and caused clonal T-cell expansion. The monotherapy dose-escalation portion (N ≈ 55 patients) of the phase I ivuxolimab trial is reported in the paper. Points the paper makes about the study in general: At doses from 0.1 to 3.0 mg/kg, clonal expansion was seen in both CD4+ and CD8+ blood T cells between baseline and week 6. Low levels of normalized T-cell clonal expansion were also shown by some nonresponding patients. The antigen specificity of the peripheral T cells that underwent clonal expansion was not determined. After ivuxolimab, expanded clones were on average more numerous among CD8+ T cells than among CD4+ T cells. Partial responders in the 0.1-3.0 mg/kg groups had among the lowest normalized peripheral clonal expansion, especially among CD8+ T cells.

To sequence the TCRbeta CDR3 region, genomic DNA was isolated from the sorted cells. The immunoSEQ Assay was used for sequencing of TCRbeta CDR3 regions. TCRdb stores this immuneACCESS table with in-frame sequences only. Part of the clones is absent; in the studies checked, under half of the shortfall reflects unresolved V genes, and no reason is known for the rest. The sample table shows roughly 71,000 clones, and 84% are seen once. Of the sample, around 0.84% falls within the top ten clones. The CDR3 starts with the cysteine, ends with the phenylalanine, and has 15 residues. CDR3 DNA is the only sequence kept; it has 45 bases, read in frame from the first base. At the junction V is shortened by 0 bases and J by 7 bases, with 13 bases in between. In the germline V gene, CDR1 corresponds to SGHRS and CDR2 to YFSETQ.

Source: CD4+ or CD8+ T cells sorted from blood, taken in a trial of the OX40 agonist ivuxolimab. The sequence derives from an adult with an advanced solid tumor such as melanoma, head and neck, liver or kidney cancer. This chain joins TRBV5-1 to TRBJ1-4, and the D gene may be TRBD1, 6 bases matching. The DNA is as follows: TGCGCCAGCAGCTTGGATCCGGGGGCGTCTGAAAAACTGTTTTTT. Translation gives CASSLDPGASEKLFF.